What follows are 3 T cell receptor beta chains derived from one specimen sequenced in a study of tumor-infiltrating lymphocytes in primary liver carcinoma. Extraction also yielded germline DNA, while blood RNA was obtained from unsorted whole blood. TCR beta cDNA was reverse-transcribed from approximately 0.45 ug of total RNA. The reaction used a constant-region primer and ProtoScript II reverse transcriptase. The TCR beta library was amplified through three nested multiplex PCR rounds in a modified ARM-PCR procedure. Rounds one and two of PCR, each of roughly 10 cycles, were primed with TRBV1-TRBV30 forward primers and a C-beta reverse primer. TCRdb reprocessed the multiplex PCR reads with MiXCR, giving one entry per CDR3 protein. The sample records hundreds of thousands of distinct CDR3 sequences, 58% being singletons. Input material: peripheral blood. These receptors all stem from a woman aged 25 to 39 with primary liver carcinoma and hepatitis B virus infection.

For this clonotype: A much larger clone sits a single nucleotide away, making a read error possible. The rearrangement joins TRBV29-1 to TRBJ2-7, with D tentatively TRBD1 (6 bases). This CDR3 is built from 13 residues. The V end lost 0 bases, the J end lost 8 bases, and 14 bases lay between the germline ends. The germline gives CDR1 SQVTM, CDR2 ANQGSEA. The CDR3 protein is CSVEEVTGSKQYF. CDR3 DNA: TGCAGCGTTGAAGAAGTGACAGGAAGCAAGCAGTACTTC.

The chain links TRBV20-1 to TRBJ2-7; 9 bases map to TRBD2. Germline V gene sequence: CDR1 DFQATT, CDR2 SNEGSKA (reference sequence). The CDR3 runs to 15 residues. The V and J ends lost 6 bases and 1 base, in that order; junction bases with no gene match: 10. Here the CDR3 reads CSAEPLAGSSYEQYF. The CDR3 region has the DNA TGCAGTGCGGAGCCGCTAGCGGGATCATCCTACGAGCAGTACTTC.

This clonotype occurred many times. This chain joins TRBV6-5 and TRBJ1-2; D may be TRBD1 (6 bases). V dropped 7 bases and J dropped 4 bases, with 16 bases sitting between them. Per germline, CDR1 MNHEY and CDR2 SVGAGI. This CDR3 comprises 14 residues. The CDR3 region has the DNA TGTGCCAGCAAAAAGGGGGACGGGTCCTATGGCTACACCTTC. Amino acids: CASKKGDGSYGYTF.